These 2 T cell receptor beta chains were sequenced from one sample in a study of blood T cell repertoires in COVID-19. Sequenced by immunoSEQ multiplex PCR; TCRdb stores in-frame clones only, minus some. This sample has some 260,000 clones, with nearly 90% found just once. What was sequenced was peripheral blood. These receptors originate from a human donor in a cohort sampled during active COVID-19.

The chain joins TRBV11-2 to TRBJ2-6; D not certain. Looked up from germline, CDR1 is SGHAT and CDR2 is FQNNGV. The CDR3 sequence is 16 residues long. V was trimmed by 5 bases and J by 0 bases, leaving 11 bases between them. This CDR3 is CASSLNIASGANVLTF. The CDR3 bases are TGTGCCAGCAGCCTCAACATAGCCTCTGGGGCCAACGTCCTGACTTTC.

The CDR3 DNA follows: TGTGCCAGCAGCGACTTCTCCGGGACTGGGGTAAAAAGTAACTATGGCTACACCTTC. Its translation: CASSDFSGTGVKSNYGYTF. V usage is TRBV9 and J usage is TRBJ1-2; a weak D match, TRBD1 (5 bases). Germline V gives CDR1 SGDLS, CDR2 YYNGEE. V shed 3 bases and J shed 1 base, with 25 bases lying between them. The CDR3 contains 19 residues.